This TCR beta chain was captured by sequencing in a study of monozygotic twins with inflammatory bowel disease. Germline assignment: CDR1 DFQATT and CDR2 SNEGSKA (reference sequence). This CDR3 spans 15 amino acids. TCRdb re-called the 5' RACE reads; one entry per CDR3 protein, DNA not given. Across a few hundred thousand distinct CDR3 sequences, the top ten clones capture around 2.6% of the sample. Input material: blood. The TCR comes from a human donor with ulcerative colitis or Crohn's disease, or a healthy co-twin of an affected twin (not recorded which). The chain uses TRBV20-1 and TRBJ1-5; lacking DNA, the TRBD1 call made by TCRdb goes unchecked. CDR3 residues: CSARQTGYSNQPQHF.